The source of this TCR beta chain is a study of metastatic and nonmetastatic thyroid tumors. Study background: Malignant thyroid and benign thyroid patients provided blood and tumor or nodule tissue whose repertoires were compared.

All patients reached thyroid surgery having received no treatment beforehand. Study-level findings and limits: Reportedly, malignant thyroid tumors had significantly higher TCR beta diversity than benign nodules, in blood and tumor.

As regards this clone: What it recognizes is unknown.

Original methodology: Researchers built a distant-metastasis classifier for papillary thyroid cancer that drew on CDR3 differences across clinicopathological groups. Using MiXCR, TCRdb reanalyzed the PCR reads. The V and J calls were not made by the authors but by TCRdb's processing. The profile covers tens of thousands of clones, with 18% appearing a single time and under 12% taken by the ten largest. The CDR3 runs 16 residues. Germline values: CDR1 SGHAT, CDR2 FQDESV (reference sequence). Trimming cost V 1 base and J 4 bases; bases outside gene matches: 10. Source material: blood. The rearrangement joins TRBV11-1 to TRBJ2-7; 7 nucleotides line up with TRBD2. The receptor comes from a female donor with papillary thyroid cancer or a benign thyroid nodule (not recorded which). Some clones in this sample may be carry-over from other donors' samples. The CDR3 sequence: CASSLGSAGARYEQYF. The CDR3 nucleotides read TGTGCCAGCAGCTTAGGTTCGGCGGGAGCTAGATACGAGCAGTACTTC.